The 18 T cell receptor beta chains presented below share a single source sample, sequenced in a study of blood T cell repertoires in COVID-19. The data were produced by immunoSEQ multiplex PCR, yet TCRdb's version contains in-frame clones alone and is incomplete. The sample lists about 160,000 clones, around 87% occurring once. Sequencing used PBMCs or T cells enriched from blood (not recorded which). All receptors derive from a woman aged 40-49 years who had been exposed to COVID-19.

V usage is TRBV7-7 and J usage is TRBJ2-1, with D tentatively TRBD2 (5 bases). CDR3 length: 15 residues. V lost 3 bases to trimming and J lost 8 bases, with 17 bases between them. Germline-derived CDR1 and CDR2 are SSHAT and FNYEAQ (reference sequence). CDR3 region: CASSFSAGRGYEQFF. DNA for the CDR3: TGTGCCAGCAGCTTTAGCGCTGGCCGGGGATATGAGCAGTTCTTC.

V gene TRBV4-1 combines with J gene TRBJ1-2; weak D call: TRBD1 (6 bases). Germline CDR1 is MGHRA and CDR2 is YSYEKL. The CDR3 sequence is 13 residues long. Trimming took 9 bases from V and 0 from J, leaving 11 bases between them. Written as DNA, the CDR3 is TGCGCCAGTGGCACAGGGCCTAACTATGGCTACACCTTC. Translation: CASGTGPNYGYTF.

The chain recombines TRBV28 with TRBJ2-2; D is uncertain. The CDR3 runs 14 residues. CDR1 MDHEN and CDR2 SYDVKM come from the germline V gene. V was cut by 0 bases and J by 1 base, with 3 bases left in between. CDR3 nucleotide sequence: TGTGCCAGCAGTTTATGGAGGAACACCGGGGAGCTGTTTTTT. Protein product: CASSLWRNTGELFF.

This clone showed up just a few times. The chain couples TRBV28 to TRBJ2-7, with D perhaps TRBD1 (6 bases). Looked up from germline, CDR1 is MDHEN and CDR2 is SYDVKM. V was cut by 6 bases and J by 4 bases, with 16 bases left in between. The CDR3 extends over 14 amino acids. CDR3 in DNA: TGTGCCAGCAGACACAGGGAAGAGATTTACGAGCAGTACTTC. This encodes CASRHREEIYEQYF. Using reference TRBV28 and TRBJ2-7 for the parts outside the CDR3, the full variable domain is DVKVTQSSRYLVKRTGEKVFLECVQDMDHENMFWYRQDPGLGLRLIYFSYDVKMKEKGDIPEGYSVSREKKERFSLILESASTNQTSMYLCASRHREEIYEQYFGPGTRLTVT.

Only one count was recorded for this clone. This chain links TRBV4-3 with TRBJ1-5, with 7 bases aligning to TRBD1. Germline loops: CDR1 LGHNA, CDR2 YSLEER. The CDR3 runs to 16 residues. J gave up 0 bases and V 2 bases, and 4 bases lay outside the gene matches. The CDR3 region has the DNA TGCGCCAGCAGCCAATCCACAGGGGATAGCAATCAGCCCCAGCATTTT. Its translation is CASSQSTGDSNQPQHF.

The CDR3 protein is CARLRRDRNNSPLHF. The CDR3 coding sequence is TGTGCCAGACTACGACGGGACAGGAATAATTCACCCCTCCACTTT. V usage is TRBV19 and J usage is TRBJ1-6, with 8 positions matching TRBD1. Germline trimming cut 9 bases from V and 5 bases from J; bases unmatched to any gene: 9. This CDR3 has 15 residues. The germline gives CDR1 LNHDA, CDR2 SQIVND (reference sequence).

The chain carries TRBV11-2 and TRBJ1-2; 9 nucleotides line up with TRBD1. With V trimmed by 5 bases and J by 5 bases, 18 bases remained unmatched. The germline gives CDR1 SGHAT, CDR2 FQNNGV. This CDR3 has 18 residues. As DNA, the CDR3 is TGTGCCAGCAGCAAGCTACACAGGGGGCGGTATGAAGATTATGGCTACACCTTC. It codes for CASSKLHRGRYEDYGYTF.

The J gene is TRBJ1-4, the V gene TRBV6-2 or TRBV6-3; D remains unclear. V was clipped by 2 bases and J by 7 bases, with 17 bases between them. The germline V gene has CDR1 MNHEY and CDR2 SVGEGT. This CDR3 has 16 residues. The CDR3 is CASSYLLGGPVEKLFF. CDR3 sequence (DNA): TGTGCCAGCAGTTACCTCCTGGGAGGCCCAGTTGAAAAACTGTTTTTT.

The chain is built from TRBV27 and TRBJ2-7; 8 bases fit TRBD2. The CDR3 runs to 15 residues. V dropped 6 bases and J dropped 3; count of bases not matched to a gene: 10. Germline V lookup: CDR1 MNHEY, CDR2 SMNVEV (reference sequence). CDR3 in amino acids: CASSRSGTRDYEQYF. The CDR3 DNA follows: TGTGCCAGCAGCCGTAGTGGGACTAGGGACTACGAGCAGTACTTC.

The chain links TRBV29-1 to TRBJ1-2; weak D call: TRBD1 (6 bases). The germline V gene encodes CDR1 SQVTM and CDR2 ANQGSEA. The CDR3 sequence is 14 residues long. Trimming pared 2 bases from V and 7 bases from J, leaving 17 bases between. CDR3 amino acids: CSVETVSRGGGYTF. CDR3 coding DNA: TGCAGCGTTGAAACGGTCTCCAGGGGCGGTGGCTACACCTTC.

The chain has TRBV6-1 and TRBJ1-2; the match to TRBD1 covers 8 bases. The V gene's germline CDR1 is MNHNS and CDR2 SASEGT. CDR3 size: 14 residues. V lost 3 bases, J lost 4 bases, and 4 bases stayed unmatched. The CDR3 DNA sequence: TGTGCCAGCAGTGACAGGGGGCGCGGCTATGGCTACACCTTC. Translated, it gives CASSDRGRGYGYTF.

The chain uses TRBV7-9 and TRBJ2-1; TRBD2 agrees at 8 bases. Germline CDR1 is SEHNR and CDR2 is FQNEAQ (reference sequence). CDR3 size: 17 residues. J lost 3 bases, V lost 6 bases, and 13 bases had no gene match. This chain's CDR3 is CASSLPTPSGGYNEQFF. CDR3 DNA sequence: TGTGCCAGCAGTTTACCCACTCCCAGCGGGGGCTACAATGAGCAGTTCTTC. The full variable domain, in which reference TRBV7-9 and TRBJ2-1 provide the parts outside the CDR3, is DTGVSQNPRHKITKRGQNVTFRCDPISEHNRLYWYRQTLGQGPEFLTYFQNEAQLEKSRLLSDRFSAERPKGSFSTLEIQRTEQGDSAMYLCASSLPTPSGGYNEQFFGPGTRLTVL.

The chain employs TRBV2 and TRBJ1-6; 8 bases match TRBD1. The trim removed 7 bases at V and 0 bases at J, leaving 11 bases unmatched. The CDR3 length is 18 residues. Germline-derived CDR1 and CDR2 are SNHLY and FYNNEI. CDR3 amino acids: CASIDPDRASSYNSPLHF. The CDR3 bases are TGTGCCAGCATTGACCCGGACAGGGCTAGCTCCTATAATTCACCCCTCCACTTT.

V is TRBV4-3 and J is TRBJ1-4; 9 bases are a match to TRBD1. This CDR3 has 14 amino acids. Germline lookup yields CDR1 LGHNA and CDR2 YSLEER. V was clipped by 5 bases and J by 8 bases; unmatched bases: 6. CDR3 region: CASSSQGAREKLFF. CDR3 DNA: TGCGCCAGCAGCTCACAGGGGGCAAGGGAAAAACTGTTTTTT.

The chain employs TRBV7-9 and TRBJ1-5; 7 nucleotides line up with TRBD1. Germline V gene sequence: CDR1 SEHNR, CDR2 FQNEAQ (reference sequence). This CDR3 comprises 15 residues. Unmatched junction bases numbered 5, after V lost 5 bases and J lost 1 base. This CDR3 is CASSGEDRSNQPQHF. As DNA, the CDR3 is TGTGCCAGCAGCGGGGAGGACAGGAGCAATCAGCCCCAGCATTTT.

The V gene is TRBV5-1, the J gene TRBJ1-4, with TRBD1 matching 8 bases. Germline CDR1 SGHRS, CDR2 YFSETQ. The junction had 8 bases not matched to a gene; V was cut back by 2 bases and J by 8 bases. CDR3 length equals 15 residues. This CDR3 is CASSFMDREHEKLFF. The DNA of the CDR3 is TGCGCCAGCAGCTTTATGGACAGGGAACACGAAAAACTGTTTTTT.

Here the CDR3 DNA reads TGCGCCAGCAGTGAGCCATCGGGGGACACCGGGGAGCTGTTTTTT. The encoded protein is CASSEPSGDTGELFF. V usage is TRBV10-1 and J usage is TRBJ2-2; TRBD2 is a possible D gene (6 bases). Germline V lookup: CDR1 WNHNN, CDR2 SYGVQD (reference sequence). The CDR3 extends over 15 amino acids. Trimming stripped 2 bases from V and 3 bases from J, with 10 bases between.

CDR3 nucleotide sequence: TGTGCCAGCAGCACCGCCCCACAATACACTGAAGCTTTCTTT. This encodes CASSTAPQYTEAFF. The chain couples TRBV7-8 to TRBJ1-1; D unclear. This CDR3 spans 14 amino acids. Between the trimmed V and J ends, which lost 5 bases and 3 bases, there was a span of 13 bases. Germline lookup yields CDR1 SGHVS and CDR2 FQNEAQ. The variable domain in full, with the rest retrieved from reference TRBV7-8 and TRBJ1-1, is GAGVSQSPRYKVAKRGQDVALRCDPISGHVSLFWYQQALGQGPEFLTYFQNEAQLDKSGLPSDRFFAERPEGSVSTLKIQRTQQEDSAVYLCASSTAPQYTEAFFGQGTRLTVV.